This T cell receptor beta chain was sequenced in a study of T cells in Graves' hyperthyroidism and ophthalmopathy. Whole-study results and caveats: Ophthalmopathy could be told apart from stable hyperthyroidism with a 13 V-J model.

RNA transcripts served as the template for amplifying TCR beta CDR3 regions. The HTBI set primed first-round TCR CDR3 RT-PCR. TCRdb reanalysed the multiplex PCR reads using MiXCR and keeps one entry per CDR3 protein. The sample yields under 550,000 distinct CDR3 sequences, roughly 13% seen once. The patients, who ranged from 18 to 65 in age, presented with newly diagnosed hyperthyroidism lasting under 2 months. Investigators excluded patients with uncontrolled infection, other autoimmune disease, pregnancy or lactation. Diagnosis rested on symptoms, serum thyroxine and TRAb, thyroid ultrasound, and orbital computed tomography. In its sample, this clonotype was seen many times. Antigen unknown. The TCR comes from a woman aged 18-29 years with Graves' hyperthyroidism. Sequencing was performed on blood.

The CDR3: CASSFQGLYTDTQYF. The CDR3 DNA follows: TGTGCCAGCAGCTTCCAGGGACTGTACACAGATACGCAGTATTTT. The V and J genes are TRBV7-2 and TRBJ2-3; D possibly corresponds to TRBD2 (6 bases). Trimming took 3 bases from V and 2 from J, leaving 12 bases between them. The V gene's germline CDR1 is SGHTA and CDR2 FQGNSA. This CDR3 spans 15 amino acids. The whole variable domain, remainder taken from reference TRBV7-2 and TRBJ2-3, is GAGVSQSPSNKVTEKGKDVELRCDPISGHTALYWYRQSLGQGLEFLIYFQGNSAPDKSGLPSDRFSAERTGGSVSTLTIQRTQQEDSAVYLCASSFQGLYTDTQYFGPGTRLTVL.